The subject of this entry is one T cell receptor (beta chain). Its cognate antigen is unknown. CD4+ cells underwent separation, giving CD45RA+ naive and CD45RA-negative memory subsets. Per the germline V gene, CDR1 is KGHSH and CDR2 is LQKENI. Trimming took 8 bases from V and 4 from J; bases not matched to a gene: 8. There are 14 residues in the CDR3. Sequencing was performed with immunoSEQ multiplex PCR; in TCRdb, only in-frame clones are kept and a portion is missing. The sample has under 2,500,000 clones, under 97% seen once. The entry originates in a study of shared clonotypes between healthy human individuals. Study results and caveats: Sharing across four donors was highest in naive CD4 (approximately 5%) and lowest in memory CD8 (roughly 0.4%).

The sample taken for sequencing was naive CD4+ T cells sorted from blood. Described subset: CD45RA+ positively selected. The source of this sequence is a man between 18 and 29 years old in good health. V usage is TRBV18 and J usage is TRBJ2-3; 8 positions agree with TRBD1. CDR3: CASAPQGAADTQYF. CDR3 DNA: TGTGCCAGCGCTCCGCAGGGGGCGGCAGATACGCAGTATTTT.